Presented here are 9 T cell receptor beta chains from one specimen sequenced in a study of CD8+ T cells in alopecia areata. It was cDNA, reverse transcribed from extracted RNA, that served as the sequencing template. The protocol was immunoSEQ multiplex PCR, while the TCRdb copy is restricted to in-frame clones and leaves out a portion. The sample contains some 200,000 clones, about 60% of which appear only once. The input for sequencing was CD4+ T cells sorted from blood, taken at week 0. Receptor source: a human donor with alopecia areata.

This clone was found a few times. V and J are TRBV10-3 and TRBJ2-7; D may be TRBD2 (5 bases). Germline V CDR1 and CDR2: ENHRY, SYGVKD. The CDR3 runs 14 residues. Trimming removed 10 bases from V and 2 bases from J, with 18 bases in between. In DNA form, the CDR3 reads TGTGCCACGAAGAGATGGGCGGAGGCCTACGAGCAGTACTTC. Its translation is CATKRWAEAYEQYF.

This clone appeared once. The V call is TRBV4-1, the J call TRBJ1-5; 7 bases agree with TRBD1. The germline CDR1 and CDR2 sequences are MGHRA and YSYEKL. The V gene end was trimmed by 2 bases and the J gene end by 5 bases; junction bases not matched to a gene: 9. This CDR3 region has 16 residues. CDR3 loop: CASSQPRGGADQPQHF. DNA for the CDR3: TGCGCCAGCAGCCAACCCAGGGGGGGCGCCGATCAGCCCCAGCATTTT.

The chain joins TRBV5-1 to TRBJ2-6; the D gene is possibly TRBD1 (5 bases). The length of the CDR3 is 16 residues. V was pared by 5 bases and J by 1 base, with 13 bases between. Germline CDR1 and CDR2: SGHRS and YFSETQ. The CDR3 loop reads CASRDMGPSGANVLTF. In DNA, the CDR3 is TGCGCCAGCAGGGACATGGGCCCATCTGGGGCCAACGTCCTGACTTTC.

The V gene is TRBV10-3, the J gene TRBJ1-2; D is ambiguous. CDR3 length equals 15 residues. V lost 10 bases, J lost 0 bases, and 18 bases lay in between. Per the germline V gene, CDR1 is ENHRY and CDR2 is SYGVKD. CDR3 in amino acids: CASNEYRLANYGYTF. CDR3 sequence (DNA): TGTGCCAGCAACGAATACCGACTAGCTAACTATGGCTACACCTTC.

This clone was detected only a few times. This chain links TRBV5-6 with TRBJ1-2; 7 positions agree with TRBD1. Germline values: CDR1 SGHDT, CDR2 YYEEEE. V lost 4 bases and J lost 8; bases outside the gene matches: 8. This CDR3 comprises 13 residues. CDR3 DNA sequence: TGTGCCAGCAGCGCAAGGGGGCTTGCGGGCTACACCTTC. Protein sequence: CASSARGLAGYTF.

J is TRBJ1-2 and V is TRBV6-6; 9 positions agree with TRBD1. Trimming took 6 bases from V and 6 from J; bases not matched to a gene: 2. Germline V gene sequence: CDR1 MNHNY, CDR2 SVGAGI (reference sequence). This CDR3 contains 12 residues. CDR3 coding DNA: TGTGCCAGCAGCAGACAGGGGGATGGCTACACCTTC. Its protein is CASSRQGDGYTF.

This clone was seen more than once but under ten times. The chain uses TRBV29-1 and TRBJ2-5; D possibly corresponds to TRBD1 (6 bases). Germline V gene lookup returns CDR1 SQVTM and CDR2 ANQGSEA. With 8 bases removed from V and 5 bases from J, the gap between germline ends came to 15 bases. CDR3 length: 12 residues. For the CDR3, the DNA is TGCAGCCGGACCCACAGGGCGGAGACCCAGTACTTC. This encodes CSRTHRAETQYF.

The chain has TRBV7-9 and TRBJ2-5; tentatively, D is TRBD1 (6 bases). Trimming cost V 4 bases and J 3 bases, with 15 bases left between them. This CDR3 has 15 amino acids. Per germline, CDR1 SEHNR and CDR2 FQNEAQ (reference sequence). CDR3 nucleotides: TGTGCCAGCAGCTCGATTACAGGGCCGAAAGAGACCCAGTACTTC. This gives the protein CASSSITGPKETQYF.

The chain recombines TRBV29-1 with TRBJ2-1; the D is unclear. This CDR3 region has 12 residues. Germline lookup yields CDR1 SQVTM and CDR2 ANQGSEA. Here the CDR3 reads CIAKRTDNEQFF. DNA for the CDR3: TGCATCGCCAAGCGTACCGACAATGAGCAGTTCTTC.